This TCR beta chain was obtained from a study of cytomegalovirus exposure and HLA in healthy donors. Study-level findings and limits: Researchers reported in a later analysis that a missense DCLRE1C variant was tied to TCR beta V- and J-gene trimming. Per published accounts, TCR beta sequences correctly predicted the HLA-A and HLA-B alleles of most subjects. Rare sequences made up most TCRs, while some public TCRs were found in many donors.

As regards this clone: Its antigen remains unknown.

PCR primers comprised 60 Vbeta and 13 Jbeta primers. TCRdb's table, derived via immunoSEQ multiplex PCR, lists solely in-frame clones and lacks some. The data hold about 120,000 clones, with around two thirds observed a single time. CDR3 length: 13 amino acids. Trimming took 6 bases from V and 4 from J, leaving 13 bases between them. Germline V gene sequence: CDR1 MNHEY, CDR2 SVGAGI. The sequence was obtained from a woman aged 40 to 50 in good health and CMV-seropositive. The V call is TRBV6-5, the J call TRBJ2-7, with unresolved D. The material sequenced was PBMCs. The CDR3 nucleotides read TGTGCCAGCAGACGGTCTACTGCATACGAGCAGTACTTC. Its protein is CASRRSTAYEQYF.